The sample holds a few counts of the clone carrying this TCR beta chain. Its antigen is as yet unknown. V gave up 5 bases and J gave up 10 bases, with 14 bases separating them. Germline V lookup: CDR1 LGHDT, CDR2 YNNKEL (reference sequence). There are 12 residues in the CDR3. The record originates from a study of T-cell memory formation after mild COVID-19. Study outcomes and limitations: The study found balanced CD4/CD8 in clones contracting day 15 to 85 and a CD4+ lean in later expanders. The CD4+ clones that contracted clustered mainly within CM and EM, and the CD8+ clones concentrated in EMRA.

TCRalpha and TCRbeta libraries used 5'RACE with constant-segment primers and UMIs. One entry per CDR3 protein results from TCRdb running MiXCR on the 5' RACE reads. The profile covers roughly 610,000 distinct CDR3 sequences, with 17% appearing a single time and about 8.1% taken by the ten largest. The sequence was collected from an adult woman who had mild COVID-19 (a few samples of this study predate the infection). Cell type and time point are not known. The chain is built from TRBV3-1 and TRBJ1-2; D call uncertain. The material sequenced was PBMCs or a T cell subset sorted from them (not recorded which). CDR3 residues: CASSRTDTAYTF. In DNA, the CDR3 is TGTGCCAGCAGCAGGACTGATACAGCCTACACCTTC. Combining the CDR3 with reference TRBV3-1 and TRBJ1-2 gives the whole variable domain DTAVSQTPKYLVTQMGNDKSIKCEQNLGHDTMYWYKQDSKKFLKIMFSYNNKELIINETVPNRFSPKSPDKAHLNLHINSLELGDSAVYFCASSRTDTAYTFGSGTRLTVV.